This T cell receptor beta chain was sequenced during a study of blood T cell repertoires in COVID-19. At the level of the study: Sites across the United States, Italy and Spain contributed samples from acute and convalescent COVID-19. T cells, B-cell-depleted T cells, or PBMCs supplied cDNA or gDNA.

Sequenced by immunoSEQ multiplex PCR; TCRdb stores in-frame clones only, minus some. Of under 130,000 clones detected, around nine tenths appear once; the ten largest clones hold roughly 18%. This clone was observed once. V was trimmed by 3 bases and J by 4 bases, leaving 12 bases between them. CDR3 length: 14 amino acids. CDR1 LNHDA and CDR2 SQIVND come from the germline V gene (reference sequence). What was sequenced was peripheral blood. This sequence was found in a woman older than 75 in a cohort sampled during active COVID-19. The gene calls are TRBV19 and TRBJ1-1; D unclear. The CDR3 loop is CASSMRGLFTEAFF. The CDR3, as DNA: TGTGCCAGTAGTATGAGAGGGTTATTCACTGAAGCTTTCTTT. Full variable domain (missing parts from reference TRBV19 and TRBJ1-1): DGGITQSPKYLFRKEGQNVTLSCEQNLNHDAMYWYRQDPGQGLRLIYYSQIVNDFQKGDIAEGYSVSREKKESFPLTVTSAQKNPTAFYLCASSMRGLFTEAFFGQGTRLTVV.